This passage covers 2 T cell receptor beta chains from one sample sequenced in a study of type 1 and type 2 diabetes patients (dated by TCRdb to the mid-2010s). The sequencer was an Illumina MiSeq. Genomic DNA from sorted T cell subsets was used as template for TCRbeta CDR3 amplification. The TCRbeta CDR3 region was amplified by multiplex PCR with 30 forward and 13 reverse primers. Through fastp at Q25 and MiXCR, TCRdb rebuilt clones from the public reads, retaining in-frame beta chains. Each record represents a unique CDR3 protein, reported with the most common genes and DNA among its rows. Across this sample there are fewer than 350,000 distinct CDR3 sequences, with 47% seen only once. The top ten clones comprise roughly 15% of the sample. Sequenced: peripheral blood mononuclear cells (PBMCs). The receptor set was obtained from a man between 18 and 35 years old with type 2 diabetes.

The V gene is TRBV2, the J gene TRBJ2-7; 11 bases are shared with TRBD1. CDR1 and CDR2 from the germline V gene are SNHLY and FYNNEI. The CDR3 consists of 13 residues. J lost 7 bases, V lost 7 bases, and 6 bases had no gene match. The CDR3 sequence is CASTGQGAGEQYF. CDR3 nucleotide sequence: TGTGCCAGCACTGGACAGGGGGCGGGGGAGCAGTACTTC.

CDR3 nucleotides: TGTGCCAGCAGTTTCGTACCGGGACAGGGCCGGAGCGAGCAGTACTTC. It specifies CASSFVPGQGRSEQYF. V and J are TRBV27 and TRBJ2-7; 9 positions match TRBD1. V trimming: 3 bases; J trimming: 6 bases; junction bases outside the gene matches: 12. There are 16 residues in the CDR3. Germline loops: CDR1 MNHEY, CDR2 SMNVEV (reference sequence).